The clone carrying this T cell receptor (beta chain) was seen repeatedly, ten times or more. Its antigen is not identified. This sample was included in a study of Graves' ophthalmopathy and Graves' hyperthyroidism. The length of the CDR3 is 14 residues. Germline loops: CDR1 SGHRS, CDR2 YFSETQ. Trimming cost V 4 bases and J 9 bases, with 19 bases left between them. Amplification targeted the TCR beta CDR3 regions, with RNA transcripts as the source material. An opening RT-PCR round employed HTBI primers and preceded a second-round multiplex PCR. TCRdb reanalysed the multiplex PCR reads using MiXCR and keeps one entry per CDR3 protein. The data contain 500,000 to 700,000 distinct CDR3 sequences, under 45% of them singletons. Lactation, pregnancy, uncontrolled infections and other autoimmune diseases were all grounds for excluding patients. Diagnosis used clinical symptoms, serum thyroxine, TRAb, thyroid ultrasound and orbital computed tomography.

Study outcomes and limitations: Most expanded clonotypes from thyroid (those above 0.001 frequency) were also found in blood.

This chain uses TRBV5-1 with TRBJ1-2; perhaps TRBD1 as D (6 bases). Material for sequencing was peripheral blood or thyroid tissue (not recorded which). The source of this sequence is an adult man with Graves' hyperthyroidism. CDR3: CASSTDSPVLRYTF. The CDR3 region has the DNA TGCGCCAGCAGCACGGACAGCCCAGTCTTACGCTACACCTTC.